A single sample gave rise to the 11 T cell receptor beta chains below, sequenced in a study of liver allograft versus peripheral blood T cells. Study summary: T cell receptor repertoires in transplanted livers were compared with those in recipients' peripheral blood.

Each CDR3 protein gets one entry after TCRdb re-called the reads with MiXCR. The sample records about 13,000 distinct CDR3 sequences, approximately 19% being singletons. The receptors come from a human patient who had a liver transplant. Some T cells may have come from the graft donor.

This clonotype came up a few times. The chain employs TRBV30 and TRBJ1-1; TRBD1 aligns across 8 bases. The CDR3 has 14 amino acids. V was clipped by 6 bases and J by 3 bases; unmatched bases: 9. CDR1 GTSNPN and CDR2 SVGIG come from the germline V gene (reference sequence). CDR3 nucleotide sequence: TGTGCCTGTCGACAGGGGCTTGTAGACACTGAAGCTTTCTTT. This sequence encodes CACRQGLVDTEAFF.

The chain recombines TRBV7-2 with TRBJ2-5; D gene ambiguous. Germline loops: CDR1 SGHTA, CDR2 FQGNSA. V dropped 1 base and J dropped 5 bases, with 8 bases sitting between them. The CDR3 length is 13 residues. The CDR3 is CASSLEVTETQYF. DNA for the CDR3: TGTGCCAGCAGCTTAGAAGTTACGGAGACCCAGTACTTC.

This clonotype is medium-sized. The chain couples TRBV6-5 to TRBJ1-2; no reliable D call. Trimming shortened V by 0 bases and J by 3 bases, and 17 bases separated the two germline ends. This CDR3 is built from 17 residues. Per germline, CDR1 MNHEY and CDR2 SVGAGI. CDR3 sequence (DNA): TGTGCCAGCAGTTACTCCGCTGTCCGACGGGAGGACTATGGCTACACCTTC. This sequence encodes CASSYSAVRREDYGYTF.

This chain connects TRBV7-9 to TRBJ2-2; tentative D call: TRBD1 (5 bases). V was trimmed by 6 bases and J by 4 bases, leaving 6 bases between them. The CDR3 length is 12 residues. The V gene's germline CDR1 is SEHNR and CDR2 FQNEAQ (reference sequence). CDR3 residues: CASSQGTGELFF. CDR3 DNA sequence: TGTGCCAGCAGTCAGGGCACCGGGGAGCTGTTTTTT.

Here the CDR3 reads CASSYSKVQPQHF. The CDR3 DNA is TGTGCCAGCAGTTACTCGAAGGTTCAGCCCCAGCATTTT. The chain links TRBV6-2 or TRBV6-3 to TRBJ1-5; D remains unclear. CDR1 is MNHEY and CDR2 is SVGEGT in the germline V gene. V was trimmed by 0 bases and J by 6 bases, leaving 6 bases between them. There are 13 residues in the CDR3.

This clonotype is a singleton in its sample. V gene TRBV5-1 combines with J gene TRBJ2-5; D uncertain. Germline CDR1 and CDR2: SGHRS and YFSETQ. The CDR3 runs to 13 residues. Trimming cost V 5 bases and J 3 bases, with 11 bases left between them. Here the CDR3 reads CASSLDGKETQYF. The CDR3 coding sequence is TGCGCCAGCAGTCTGGACGGAAAAGAGACCCAGTACTTC. The full variable domain, with the rest looked up from reference TRBV5-1 and TRBJ2-5, is KAGVTQTPRYLIKTRGQQVTLSCSPISGHRSVSWYQQTPGQGLQFLFEYFSETQRNKGNFPGRFSGRQFSNSRSEMNVSTLELGDSALYLCASSLDGKETQYFGPGTRLLVL.

In this sample, this clonotype turned up many times. The gene calls are TRBV10-3 and TRBJ2-1; 13 nucleotides match TRBD2. The CDR3 is 15 residues long. CDR1 and CDR2 (germline): ENHRY, SYGVKD. V dropped 4 bases and J dropped 8; count of bases not matched to a gene: 5. CDR3 coding DNA: TGTGCCATCAGTGGGACTAGCGGGGGAAGGGATGAGCAGTTCTTC. Translating it yields CAISGTSGGRDEQFF.

This clonotype is termed medium-sized. The chain recombines TRBV19 with TRBJ1-1; D is unresolved. V lost 5 bases to trimming and J lost 4 bases, with 14 bases between them. CDR1 LNHDA and CDR2 SQIVND come from the germline V gene (reference sequence). The length of the CDR3 is 14 residues. The CDR3 loop is CASSSVPSVTEAFF. The CDR3 DNA is TGTGCCAGTAGTTCGGTCCCGTCGGTCACTGAAGCTTTCTTT.

This chain links TRBV11-3 with TRBJ2-3; maybe TRBD2 (6 bases). CDR1 and CDR2 (germline): SGHNT, YENEEA. V shed 5 bases and J shed 2 bases, with 8 bases lying between them. CDR3 length equals 13 residues. CDR3 region: CASSRGSTDTQYF. Here the CDR3 DNA reads TGTGCCAGCAGCCGGGGGTCCACAGATACGCAGTATTTT.

To note about this clonotype: With a much larger clone just one base away, this may be a read error. V usage is TRBV6-5 and J usage is TRBJ1-2; 7 bases map to TRBD1. The CDR3 totals 16 residues. J gave up 9 bases and V 5 bases, and 18 bases lay outside the gene matches. The germline CDR1 and CDR2 sequences are MNHEY and SVGAGI. This chain's CDR3 is CASSGMAGGRLSSYTF. CDR3 nucleotides: TGTGCCAGCAGTGGAATGGCAGGGGGAAGGTTGAGTAGCTACACCTTC.

About this clonotype itself: Being one base from a much bigger clone, this may be a read error. This chain connects TRBV6-2 or TRBV6-3 to TRBJ1-5; no definite D call. The CDR3 is 12 amino acids. Germline-derived CDR1 and CDR2 are MNHEY and SVGEGT. Trimming took 7 bases from V and 4 from J, leaving 8 bases between them. CDR3 in DNA: TGTGCCAGCATGTTGGGAAATCAGCCCCAGCATTTT. Its protein product is CASMLGNQPQHF.